This T cell receptor (beta chain) was captured in a study of T cells in localized non-small cell lung cancer. General observations from the study: One tumor region alone was sequenced, and heterogeneity therefore remains possible. In the blood, greater T cell density corresponded to longer overall survival.

The data were produced by immunoSEQ multiplex PCR, yet TCRdb's version contains in-frame clones alone and is incomplete. This table has about 59,000 clones, approximately 93% appearing once. The CDR3 is 16 amino acids. Germline lookup yields CDR1 MNHNY and CDR2 SVGAGI (reference sequence). V lost 6 bases and J lost 4; bases outside the gene matches: 10. As to this clone: Its target is unknown.

The sample in question was peripheral blood, obtained before any cancer treatment. The receptor comes from a man aged 40 to 75 with stage I lung adenocarcinoma. This chain joins TRBV6-6 and TRBJ2-7; 12 nucleotides match TRBD1. For the CDR3, the DNA is TGTGCCAGCAGCCTACCCTCGGGACAGGGGGCTTACGAGCAGTACTTC. Encoded protein: CASSLPSGQGAYEQYF.